A single sample gave rise to the 29 T cell receptor beta chains below, sequenced in a study of long-term antiretroviral therapy in people with HIV. Running of the v3.0 immunoSEQ assay took place at survey level. Profiled with immunoSEQ multiplex PCR; TCRdb holds only in-frame clones, not every one. Of more than 25,000 clones listed, roughly 87% were seen once; the top ten hold approximately 0.99%. This specimen consisted of unsorted PBMCs, obtained 2 years after starting antiretroviral therapy. The origin of the receptors is a man aged 50-60 years with HIV.

In DNA form, the CDR3 reads TGTGCCAGCAGTGTAAGTCCTCGGGGACCTTTCTTT. Protein: CASSVSPRGPFF. The rearrangement uses TRBV2 and TRBJ1-1; TRBD1 is a possible D gene (5 bases). The CDR3 contains 12 residues. V lost 4 bases and J 12 bases, leaving 15 bases between the germline ends. Germline CDR1 and CDR2: SNHLY and FYNNEI. The variable domain in full, completed from reference TRBV2 and TRBJ1-1, reads EPEVTQTPSHQVTQMGQEVILRCVPISNHLYFYWYRQILGQKVEFLVSFYNNEISEKSEIFDDQFSVERPDGSNFTLKIRSTKLEDSAMYFCASSVSPRGPFFGQGTRLTVV.

The chain employs TRBV9 and TRBJ1-1; 12 bases align to TRBD1. The CDR3 extends over 15 amino acids. J lost 5 bases, V lost 2 bases, and 4 bases had no gene match. CDR1 and CDR2 (germline): SGDLS, YYNGEE. CDR3 protein: CASSVWGQGATEAFF. The CDR3 DNA is TGTGCCAGCAGCGTCTGGGGACAGGGGGCTACTGAAGCTTTCTTT.

This clone showed up just once. The chain recombines TRBV18 with TRBJ1-5; no definite D call. With 5 bases removed from V and 2 bases from J, the gap between germline ends came to 13 bases. Germline loops: CDR1 KGHSH, CDR2 LQKENI. The CDR3 consists of 15 residues. In DNA form, the CDR3 reads TGTGCCAGCTCATCCGGCGTTGGGGGCAATCAGCCCCAGCATTTT. Amino acids: CASSSGVGGNQPQHF.

This clone was recorded a few times. The V call is TRBV14, the J call TRBJ1-2; D gene unclear. Between the trimmed V and J ends, which lost 1 base and 8 bases, there was a span of 17 bases. CDR3 length equals 15 residues. Germline CDR1 SGHDN, CDR2 FVKESK. The CDR3 reads CASSQGARTSGGYTF. The CDR3 coding sequence is TGTGCCAGCAGCCAAGGGGCACGGACGAGCGGAGGCTACACCTTC.

This clone was counted a few times. The chain combines TRBV5-4 with TRBJ2-7, with 7 bases identical to TRBD2. This CDR3 is 13 amino acids long. V was pared by 4 bases and J by 3 bases, with 4 bases of the junction left unmatched. Germline values: CDR1 SGHNT, CDR2 YYREEE (reference sequence). The CDR3 region has the DNA TGTGCCAGCAGCCCATCGGGGGGCTACGAGCAGTACTTC. Encoded protein: CASSPSGGYEQYF.

V gene TRBV6-5 combines with J gene TRBJ1-4; TRBD1 might be the D (6 bases). Trimming shortened V by 0 bases and J by 5 bases, and 10 bases separated the two germline ends. This CDR3 has 15 residues. In germline, CDR1 is MNHEY, CDR2 SVGAGI. CDR3 DNA sequence: TGTGCCAGCAGTTACTCGGTGGACAGAAATGAAAAACTGTTTTTT. It specifies CASSYSVDRNEKLFF.

This clone was found once. The rearrangement joins TRBV4-1 to TRBJ1-2; 11 bases align to TRBD1. V was clipped by 0 bases and J by 1 base; unmatched bases: 7. Germline values: CDR1 MGHRA, CDR2 YSYEKL. This CDR3 is built from 18 residues. CDR3 region: CASSQDRTGGLNNYGYTF. CDR3 coding DNA: TGCGCCAGCAGCCAAGATAGGACAGGGGGCCTGAATAACTATGGCTACACCTTC.

The genes are TRBV10-3 and TRBJ1-1; TRBD1 aligns across 8 bases. The V and J ends lost 3 bases and 5 bases, in that order; junction bases with no gene match: 14. CDR1 is ENHRY and CDR2 is SYGVKD in the germline V gene. The CDR3 is 17 amino acids. The CDR3 reads CAISDSILGRGRTEAFF. In nucleotides, the CDR3 is TGTGCCATCAGTGATAGTATCCTAGGCAGGGGGCGAACTGAAGCTTTCTTT.

This chain uses TRBV27 with TRBJ1-5; TRBD1 matches 11 bases. Germline V gene sequence: CDR1 MNHEY, CDR2 SMNVEV (reference sequence). J gave up 3 bases and V 5 bases, and 9 bases lay outside the gene matches. The CDR3 totals 17 residues. CDR3 in DNA: TGTGCCAGCAGTGGACAGGGGGCCCTCCCCCTCAATCAGCCCCAGCATTTT. Protein: CASSGQGALPLNQPQHF.

J is TRBJ2-1 and V is TRBV12-5; 9 bases agree with TRBD1. Per germline, CDR1 LGHNT and CDR2 FRNRAP. Losses at the gene ends were 1 base for V and 7 bases for J; bases not matched to a gene: 2. This CDR3 has 14 amino acids. CDR3 amino acids: CASGLGDRVNEQFF. CDR3 nucleotides: TGTGCTAGTGGTTTGGGGGACAGGGTTAATGAGCAGTTCTTC.

The chain links TRBV18 to TRBJ2-1; TRBD2 matches at 11 bases. Trimming at V came to 8 bases and at J to 6 bases, leaving 9 bases not matched to a gene. The CDR3 covers 15 residues. The germline CDR1 and CDR2 sequences are KGHSH and LQKENI. CDR3 residues: CASTSLAGGGNEQFF. The DNA of the CDR3 is TGTGCCAGCACCTCTCTAGCGGGAGGCGGCAATGAGCAGTTCTTC.

The V gene is TRBV5-7, the J gene TRBJ1-2; the match to TRBD1 covers 7 bases. TRBV5-7 is marked as an open reading frame, function uncertain. V gave up 4 bases and J gave up 5 bases; unmatched junction bases: 20. This CDR3 has 18 residues. CDR3 in amino acids: CASSRQGPRPTKRYGYTF. DNA for the CDR3: TGTGCCAGCAGCCGACAGGGCCCTCGCCCCACGAAGCGGTATGGCTACACCTTC.

The genes are TRBV28 and TRBJ1-1; no clear D gene. Trimming shortened V by 8 bases and J by 2 bases, and 12 bases separated the two germline ends. The CDR3 has 13 residues. CDR1 is MDHEN and CDR2 is SYDVKM in the germline V gene. CDR3 nucleotide sequence: TGTGCCAGCTCGGGCCATGCCAACACTGAAGCTTTCTTT. Its translation: CASSGHANTEAFF.

The rearrangement links TRBV4-1 to TRBJ2-3, with D perhaps assigned TRBD1 or TRBD2 (6 bases each). Trimming left V 0 bases short and J 1 base short, with 20 bases between. Germline assignment: CDR1 MGHRA and CDR2 YSYEKL. The CDR3 loop spans 19 amino acids. The CDR3 loop reads CASSQDFLWGAFRTDTQYF. The CDR3 region has the DNA TGCGCCAGCAGCCAAGATTTTCTTTGGGGGGCCTTTCGCACAGATACGCAGTATTTT.

This chain connects TRBV5-4 to TRBJ1-1, with a possible D match to TRBD1 (5 bases). Germline CDR1 SGHNT, CDR2 YYREEE (reference sequence). This CDR3 has 15 residues. V gave up 2 bases and J gave up 3 bases, with 14 bases separating them. CDR3 coding DNA: TGTGCCAGCAGCTTCCCCAGGGTAAGCGACACTGAAGCTTTCTTT. Amino acid sequence: CASSFPRVSDTEAFF.

The V call is TRBV18, the J call TRBJ1-4, with 7 bases fitting TRBD1. The germline V gene encodes CDR1 KGHSH and CDR2 LQKENI. This CDR3 is 14 amino acids long. The trim removed 5 bases at V and 8 bases at J, leaving 8 bases unmatched. The CDR3 loop reads CASSAGQIPEKLFF. The DNA for the CDR3 is TGTGCCAGCTCAGCGGGACAGATCCCGGAAAAACTGTTTTTT.

This clone was observed a single time. The genes are TRBV27 and TRBJ2-1; 9 bases map to TRBD2. This CDR3 spans 17 amino acids. From germline, CDR1 is MNHEY and CDR2 SMNVEV (reference sequence). V trimming: 1 base; J trimming: 8 bases; junction bases outside the gene matches: 12. CDR3 sequence (DNA): TGTGCCAGCAGTTTATTTGCTAGCGGGGTCTTCTGGGATGAGCAGTTCTTC. It yields the protein CASSLFASGVFWDEQFF.

This clone was seen a few times. The V gene is TRBV9, the J gene TRBJ1-5; 8 bases are shared with TRBD1. Germline values: CDR1 SGDLS, CDR2 YYNGEE. The CDR3 is 15 amino acids. The V segment lost 4 bases and the J segment 2 bases; nucleotides outside the gene matches: 5. The CDR3 bases are TGTGCCAGCAGCATCGGACAGGGCGGCAATCAGCCCCAGCATTTT. Translation: CASSIGQGGNQPQHF.

This clone was seen more than once but under ten times. V gene TRBV2 combines with J gene TRBJ1-2, with 8 nucleotides matching TRBD1. CDR1 SNHLY and CDR2 FYNNEI come from the germline V gene. The CDR3 extends over 11 amino acids. V gave up 10 bases and J gave up 7 bases; unmatched junction bases: 5. The CDR3 region is CATQGATGYTF. Here the CDR3 DNA reads TGTGCCACCCAGGGGGCGACTGGCTACACCTTC.

The V call is TRBV28, the J call TRBJ2-3, with 8 bases matching TRBD2. Germline V gene lookup returns CDR1 MDHEN and CDR2 SYDVKM. This CDR3 is 15 amino acids long. With 4 bases clipped from V and 3 bases from J, the junction kept 6 bases outside the gene matches. The CDR3 region is CASSSQREITDTQYF. The DNA for the CDR3 is TGTGCCAGCAGTTCCCAGCGGGAGATAACAGATACGCAGTATTTT.

The V call is TRBV7-2, the J call TRBJ2-1; D is ambiguous. Trimming shortened V by 1 base and J by 9 bases, and 13 bases separated the two germline ends. Looked up from germline, CDR1 is SGHTA and CDR2 is FQGNSA. This CDR3 contains 14 residues. The CDR3 region is CASSLGLGSAEQFF. In nucleotides, the CDR3 is TGTGCCAGCAGCTTAGGGTTAGGGTCGGCTGAGCAGTTCTTC.

The chain has TRBV11-3 and TRBJ1-5; D ambiguous. This CDR3 comprises 16 residues. V was shortened by 2 bases and J by 4 bases, with 15 bases between the two germline ends. Per the germline V gene, CDR1 is SGHNT and CDR2 is YENEEA. CDR3 sequence reads: CASSLLGRPSNQPQHF. CDR3 bases: TGTGCCAGCAGCTTATTAGGCAGGCCATCAAATCAGCCCCAGCATTTT. The full variable domain, with the rest looked up from reference TRBV11-3 and TRBJ1-5, is EAGVVQSPRYKIIEKKQPVAFWCNPISGHNTLYWYLQNLGQGPELLIRYENEEAVDDSQLPKDRFSAERLKGVDSTLKIQPAELGDSAVYLCASSLLGRPSNQPQHFGDGTRLSIL.

This sequence joins TRBV2 and TRBJ1-3, with D perhaps matching TRBD1 (6 bases). Per germline, CDR1 SNHLY and CDR2 FYNNEI. V was pared by 9 bases and J by 2 bases, with 11 bases between. This CDR3 is built from 13 residues. The CDR3 DNA sequence: TGTGCCAGAAGACGGGGGCCTGGAAACACCATATATTTT. Amino acid sequence: CARRRGPGNTIYF.

This clone occurred once. This sequence joins TRBV2 and TRBJ2-5, with TRBD1 identical over 8 bases. Trimming took 4 bases from V and 5 from J; bases not matched to a gene: 9. CDR1 is SNHLY and CDR2 is FYNNEI in the germline V gene. The CDR3 contains 15 residues. The CDR3 here is CASSALDRAWETQYF. CDR3 DNA: TGTGCCAGCAGTGCCCTGGACAGGGCTTGGGAGACCCAGTACTTC.

Worth noting for this clone: The junction does not match germline at one end; this may be a read error. The CDR3 DNA sequence: TGTGCTAGCAGCTCGTTAGCGGGGTCCCAGCAGTACTTC. Its protein product is CASSSLAGSQQYF. The chain is built from TRBV7-7 and TRBJ2-7; 8 bases map to TRBD2. The CDR3 runs 13 residues. Germline V CDR1 and CDR2: SSHAT, FNYEAQ (reference sequence).

The chain recombines TRBV10-2 with TRBJ1-4, with unresolved D. The germline gives CDR1 WSHSY, CDR2 SAAADI. CDR3 length: 13 residues. With 8 bases removed from V and 6 bases from J, the gap between germline ends came to 13 bases. The CDR3 spells CASSLELYEKLFF. The DNA for the CDR3 is TGCGCCAGCTCTCTAGAACTCTATGAAAAACTGTTTTTT.

In its sample, this clone was seen a few times. The chain employs TRBV28 and TRBJ1-2, with 7 bases fitting TRBD1. Per the germline V gene, CDR1 is MDHEN and CDR2 is SYDVKM. The V gene end was trimmed by 3 bases and the J gene end by 4 bases; junction bases not matched to a gene: 14. The CDR3 length is 17 residues. The CDR3 is CASSFQLRRDSPYGYTF. The CDR3 region has the DNA TGTGCCAGCAGTTTTCAACTCCGGCGGGACAGCCCCTATGGCTACACCTTC.

The rearrangement uses TRBV6-5 and TRBJ1-5, with 7 positions matching TRBD1. The CDR3 has 16 residues. Germline values: CDR1 MNHEY, CDR2 SVGAGI. V lost 4 bases to trimming and J lost 4 bases; unmatched junction nucleotides: 10. DNA of the CDR3: TGTGCCAGCAGTTCTCACCCGGGACAGCCTAATCAGCCCCAGCATTTT. Translated, it gives CASSSHPGQPNQPQHF.

The chain is built from TRBV28 and TRBJ1-1, with D uncertain. Trimming pared 3 bases from V and 11 bases from J, leaving 10 bases between. The CDR3 length is 11 residues. CDR1 is MDHEN and CDR2 is SYDVKM in the germline V gene. The CDR3 sequence: CASSFSRTAFF. CDR3 nucleotides: TGTGCCAGCAGTTTCTCCCGGACCGCTTTCTTT.